This T cell receptor beta chain was captured in a study of CD8+ T cells in alopecia areata. RNA was extracted and reverse transcribed into cDNA as the sequencing template. Libraries were prepared by immunoSEQ multiplex PCR; TCRdb keeps only in-frame clonotypes and omits some of them. The table shows around 200,000 clones, with roughly three fifths occurring only once. Treatment of the sample: oral pan-JAK inhibitor, 5-10 mg twice daily. It was from PBMCs that CD4+ and CD8+ T cells were sorted. The V end lost 5 bases, the J end lost 5 bases, and 27 bases lay between the germline ends. The germline gives CDR1 MNHEY, CDR2 SMNVEV (reference sequence). The CDR3 is 18 amino acids.

The specimen comprised CD8+ T cells sorted from blood, sampled at week 24, from a patient treated with tofacitinib. The source is a human donor with alopecia areata. This chain joins TRBV27 and TRBJ2-5; tentative D call: TRBD1 (6 bases). The DNA of the CDR3 is TGTGCCAGCAGTCAACCCAACAGGGTTGGCACGGTAACGGAGACCCAGTACTTC. It yields the protein CASSQPNRVGTVTETQYF.